This paragraph covers one T cell receptor beta chain sequence. The sample originates from a study of blood T cell repertoires in COVID-19. At the level of the study: Nucleic acid was either cDNA or gDNA, and it came from T cells, B-cell-depleted T cells, or PBMCs.

TCRdb's table, derived via immunoSEQ multiplex PCR, lists solely in-frame clones and lacks some. The table lists roughly 260,000 clones, approximately 77% of them singletons. The sequence derives from a woman aged 18-29 years with acute or convalescent COVID-19. The sequenced material came from peripheral blood.

CDR3 sequence: CASSFLWTGTYEQYF. Written as DNA, the CDR3 is TGTGCCAGCAGCTTCCTATGGACAGGGACCTACGAGCAGTACTTC. J is TRBJ2-7 and V is TRBV5-6; the match to TRBD1 covers 8 bases. From germline, CDR1 is SGHDT and CDR2 YYEEEE. Trimming cost V 2 bases and J 2 bases; bases outside gene matches: 6. The CDR3 is 15 residues long.